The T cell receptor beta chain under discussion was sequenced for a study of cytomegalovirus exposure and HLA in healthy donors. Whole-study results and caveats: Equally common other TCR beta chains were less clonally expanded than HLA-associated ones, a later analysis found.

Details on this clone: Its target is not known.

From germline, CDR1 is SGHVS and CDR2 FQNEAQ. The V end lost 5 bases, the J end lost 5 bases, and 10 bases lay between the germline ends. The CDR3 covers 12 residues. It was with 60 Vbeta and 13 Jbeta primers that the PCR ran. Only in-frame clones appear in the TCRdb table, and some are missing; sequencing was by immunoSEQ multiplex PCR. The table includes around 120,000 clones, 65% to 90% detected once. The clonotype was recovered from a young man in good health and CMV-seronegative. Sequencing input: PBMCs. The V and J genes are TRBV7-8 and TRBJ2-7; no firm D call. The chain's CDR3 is CASSQPRDEQYF. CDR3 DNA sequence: TGTGCCAGCAGCCAACCCCGAGACGAGCAGTACTTC. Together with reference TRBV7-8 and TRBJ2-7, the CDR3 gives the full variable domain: GAGVSQSPRYKVAKRGQDVALRCDPISGHVSLFWYQQALGQGPEFLTYFQNEAQLDKSGLPSDRFFAERPEGSVSTLKIQRTQQEDSAVYLCASSQPRDEQYFGPGTRLTVT.